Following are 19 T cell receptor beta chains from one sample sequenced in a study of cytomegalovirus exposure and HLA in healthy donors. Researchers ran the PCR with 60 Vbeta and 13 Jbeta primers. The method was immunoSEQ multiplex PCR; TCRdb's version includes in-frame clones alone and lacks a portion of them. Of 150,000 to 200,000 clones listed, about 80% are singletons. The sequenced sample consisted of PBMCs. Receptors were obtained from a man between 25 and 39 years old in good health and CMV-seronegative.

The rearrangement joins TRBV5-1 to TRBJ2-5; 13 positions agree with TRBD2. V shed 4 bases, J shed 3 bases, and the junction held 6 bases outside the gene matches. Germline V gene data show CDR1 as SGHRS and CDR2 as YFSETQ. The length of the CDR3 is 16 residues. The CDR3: CASSRGGTSGEETQYF. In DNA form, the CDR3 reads TGCGCCAGCAGCCGAGGGGGGACTAGCGGGGAAGAGACCCAGTACTTC.

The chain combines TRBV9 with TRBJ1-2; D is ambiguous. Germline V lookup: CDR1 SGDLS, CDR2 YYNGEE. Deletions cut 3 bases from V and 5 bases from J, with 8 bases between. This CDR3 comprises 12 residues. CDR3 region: CASSDREYGYTF. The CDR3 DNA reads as TGTGCCAGCAGCGACCGGGAGTATGGCTACACCTTC.

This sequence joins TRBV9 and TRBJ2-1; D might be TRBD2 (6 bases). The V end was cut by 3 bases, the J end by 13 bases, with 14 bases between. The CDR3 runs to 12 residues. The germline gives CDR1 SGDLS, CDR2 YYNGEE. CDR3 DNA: TGTGCCAGCAGCGACCCCCCGGGGACTCAGTTCTTC. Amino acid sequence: CASSDPPGTQFF.

CDR3: CASSPRGETQYF. The CDR3 DNA reads TGCGCCAGCAGCCCCCGGGGGGAGACCCAGTACTTC. The chain joins TRBV5-1 to TRBJ2-5; TRBD2 might be the D (6 bases). Trimming removed 4 bases from V and 5 bases from J, with 9 bases in between. The CDR3 runs to 12 residues. CDR1 and CDR2 (germline): SGHRS, YFSETQ.

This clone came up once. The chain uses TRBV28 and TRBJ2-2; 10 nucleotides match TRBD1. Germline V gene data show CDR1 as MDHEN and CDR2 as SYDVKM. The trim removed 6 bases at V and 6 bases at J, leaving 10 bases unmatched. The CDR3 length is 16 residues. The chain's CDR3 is CASRVTGTGEAGELFF. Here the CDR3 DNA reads TGTGCCAGCAGGGTAACCGGGACAGGGGAGGCCGGGGAGCTGTTTTTT.

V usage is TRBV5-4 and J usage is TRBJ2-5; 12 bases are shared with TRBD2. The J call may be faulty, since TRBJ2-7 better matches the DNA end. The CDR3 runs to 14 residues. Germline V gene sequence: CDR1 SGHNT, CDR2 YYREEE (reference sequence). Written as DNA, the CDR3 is TGTGCCAGCAGCCCACTAGCGGGAGGCTACGAGCAGTACTTC. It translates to CASSPLAGGYEQYF.

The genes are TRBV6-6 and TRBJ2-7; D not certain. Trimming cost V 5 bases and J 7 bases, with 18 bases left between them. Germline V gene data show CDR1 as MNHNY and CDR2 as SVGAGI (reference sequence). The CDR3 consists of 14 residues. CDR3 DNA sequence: TGTGCCAGCAGTCCCGCAGGTGGTAGTACGGAGCAGTACTTC. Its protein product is CASSPAGGSTEQYF.

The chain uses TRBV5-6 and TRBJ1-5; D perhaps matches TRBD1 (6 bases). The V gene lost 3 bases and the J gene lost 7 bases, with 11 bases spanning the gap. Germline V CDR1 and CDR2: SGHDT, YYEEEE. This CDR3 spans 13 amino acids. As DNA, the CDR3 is TGTGCCAGCAGCTCCGTTAGGGGGCAGCCCCAGCATTTT. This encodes CASSSVRGQPQHF.

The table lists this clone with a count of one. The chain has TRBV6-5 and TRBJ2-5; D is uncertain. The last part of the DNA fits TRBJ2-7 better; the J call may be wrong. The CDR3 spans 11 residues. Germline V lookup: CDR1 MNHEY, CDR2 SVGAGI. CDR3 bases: TGTGCCAGCAGTTACCTCCACGAGCAGTACTTC. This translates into CASSYLHEQYF.

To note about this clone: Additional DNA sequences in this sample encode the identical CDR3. The chain's CDR3 is CSVRPGGNTEAFF. In nucleotides, the CDR3 is TGCAGCGTGCGCCCCGGGGGGAACACTGAAGCTTTCTTT. V usage is TRBV29-1 and J usage is TRBJ1-1; tentatively, D is TRBD1 (5 bases). CDR1 and CDR2 (germline): SQVTM, ANQGSEA. The ends were cut back, 6 bases at V and 1 base at J, with 12 bases in the middle. The CDR3 consists of 13 residues. The full variable domain, with the rest looked up from reference TRBV29-1 and TRBJ1-1, is SAVISQKPSRDICQRGTSLTIQCQVDSQVTMMFWYRQQPGQSLTLIATANQGSEATYESGFVIDKFPISRPNLTFSTLTVSNMSPEDSSIYLCSVRPGGNTEAFFGQGTRLTVV.

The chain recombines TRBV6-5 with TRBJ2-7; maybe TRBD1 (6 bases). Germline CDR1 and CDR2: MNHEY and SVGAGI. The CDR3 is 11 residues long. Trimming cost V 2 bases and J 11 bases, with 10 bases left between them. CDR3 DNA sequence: TGTGCCAGCAGTTACGGGGGCAGGGAGTACTTC. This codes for CASSYGGREYF.

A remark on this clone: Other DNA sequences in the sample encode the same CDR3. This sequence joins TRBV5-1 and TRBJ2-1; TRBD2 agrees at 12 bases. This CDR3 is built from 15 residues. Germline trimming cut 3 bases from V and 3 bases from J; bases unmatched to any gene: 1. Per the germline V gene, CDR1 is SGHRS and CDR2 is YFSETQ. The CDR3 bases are TGCGCCAGCAGCTCACTAGCGGGGGGCTACAATGAGCAGTTCTTC. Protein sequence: CASSSLAGGYNEQFF.

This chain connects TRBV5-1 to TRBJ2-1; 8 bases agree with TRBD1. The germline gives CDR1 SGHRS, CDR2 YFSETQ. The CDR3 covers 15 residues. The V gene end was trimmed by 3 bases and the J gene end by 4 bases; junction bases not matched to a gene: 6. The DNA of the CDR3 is TGCGCCAGCAGCTCGCCGGGACAGGAATACAATGAGCAGTTCTTC. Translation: CASSSPGQEYNEQFF.

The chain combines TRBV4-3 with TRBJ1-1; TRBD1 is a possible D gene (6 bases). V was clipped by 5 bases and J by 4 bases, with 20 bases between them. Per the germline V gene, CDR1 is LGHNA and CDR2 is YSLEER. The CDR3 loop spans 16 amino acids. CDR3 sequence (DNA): TGCGCCAGCAGCTTATACCGGACAGCCCTGGGCACTGAAGCTTTCTTT. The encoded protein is CASSLYRTALGTEAFF.

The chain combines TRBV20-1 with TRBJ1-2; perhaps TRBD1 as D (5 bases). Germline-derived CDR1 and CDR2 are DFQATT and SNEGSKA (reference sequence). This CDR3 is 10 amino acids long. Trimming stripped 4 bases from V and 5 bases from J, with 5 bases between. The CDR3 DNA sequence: TGCAGTGCTACAGGGTATGGCTACACCTTC. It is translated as CSATGYGYTF.

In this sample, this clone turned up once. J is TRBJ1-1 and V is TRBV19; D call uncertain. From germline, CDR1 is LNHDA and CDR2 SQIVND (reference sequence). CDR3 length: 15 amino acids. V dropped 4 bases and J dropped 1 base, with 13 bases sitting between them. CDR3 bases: TGTGCCAGTAGTACTTGGCACCCAGGGAACACTGAAGCTTTCTTT. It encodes CASSTWHPGNTEAFF.

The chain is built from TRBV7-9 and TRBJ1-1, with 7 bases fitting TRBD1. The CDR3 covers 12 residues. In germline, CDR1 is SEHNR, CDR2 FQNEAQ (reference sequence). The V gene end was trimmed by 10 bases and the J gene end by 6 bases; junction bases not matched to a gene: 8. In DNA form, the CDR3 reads TGTGCCACCAGACAGGGCGACGCTGAAGCTTTCTTT. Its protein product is CATRQGDAEAFF.

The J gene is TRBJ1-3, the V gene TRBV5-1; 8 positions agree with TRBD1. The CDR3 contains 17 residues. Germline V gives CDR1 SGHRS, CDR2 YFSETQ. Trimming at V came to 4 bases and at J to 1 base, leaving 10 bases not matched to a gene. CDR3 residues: CASSQGRGRGSGNTIYF. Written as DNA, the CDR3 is TGCGCCAGCAGCCAAGGCAGGGGGCGCGGGTCTGGAAACACCATATATTTT.

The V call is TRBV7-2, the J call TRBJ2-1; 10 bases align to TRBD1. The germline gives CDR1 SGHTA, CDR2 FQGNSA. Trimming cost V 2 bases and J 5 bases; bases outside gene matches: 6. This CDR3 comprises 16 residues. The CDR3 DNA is TGTGCCAGCAGCTTATCATCGACAGGGGGCCACAATGAGCAGTTCTTC. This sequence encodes CASSLSSTGGHNEQFF.